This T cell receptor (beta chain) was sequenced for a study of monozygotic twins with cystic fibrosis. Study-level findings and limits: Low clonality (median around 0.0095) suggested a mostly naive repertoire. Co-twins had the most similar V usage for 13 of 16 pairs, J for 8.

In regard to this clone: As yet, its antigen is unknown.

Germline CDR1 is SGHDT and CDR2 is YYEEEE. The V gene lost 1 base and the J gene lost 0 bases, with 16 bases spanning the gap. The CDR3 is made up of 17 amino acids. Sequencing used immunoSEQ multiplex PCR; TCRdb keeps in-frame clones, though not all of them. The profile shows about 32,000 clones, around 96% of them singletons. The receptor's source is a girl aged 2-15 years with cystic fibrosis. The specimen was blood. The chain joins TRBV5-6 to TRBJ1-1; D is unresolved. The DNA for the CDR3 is TGTGCCAGCAGCTTGTTTAAGGTTTATTGGATGAACACTGAAGCTTTCTTT. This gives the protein CASSLFKVYWMNTEAFF.